The present T cell receptor (beta chain) was sequenced within a study of CD8+CD57+ T cells in acquired aplastic anemia. Study-wide background: For CD4+ cells, healthy donors had an average of roughly 9.8 million reads. General observations from the study: Shared by patients and controls, just under 30 CD8+ CDR3s were abundant in patients. Between patients and controls, CD8+ Simpson's diversity did not vary significantly.

Notes on this clonotype: Its antigen is unidentified.

According to the study, genomic DNA was the template for TCR beta VDJ and CDR3 profiling. Each CDR3 protein gets one entry after TCRdb re-called the reads with MiXCR. The sample consists of about 190,000 distinct CDR3 sequences, roughly half of them appearing once. Germline CDR1 is SQVTM and CDR2 is ANQGSEA. This CDR3 has 16 amino acids. Trimming took 4 bases from V and 0 from J, leaving 18 bases between them. The chain uses TRBV29-1 and TRBJ1-1; maybe TRBD1 (5 bases). This TCR was sampled from a human donor in good health, serving as a control. Sequenced sample: sorted CD4+, CD8+, or CD8+CD57+ T cells (not recorded which) from PBMCs. CDR3 protein: CSVVGSTAIMNTEAFF. CDR3 bases: TGCAGCGTTGTCGGGTCGACAGCAATTATGAACACTGAAGCTTTCTTT.